The table lists the clone carrying this T cell receptor (beta chain) with a count of one. CDR3 size: 14 residues. Germline V gives CDR1 SNHLY, CDR2 FYNNEI. The ends lost 8 bases at V and 1 base at J; junction bases unmatched: 3. Measured with immunoSEQ multiplex PCR; TCRdb has only the in-frame clones, and not every one. This table holds 250,000 or so clones, around 91% found once. These data are taken from a study of blood T cell repertoires in COVID-19. Sequenced input: peripheral blood. This chain connects TRBV2 to TRBJ2-2; 8 nucleotides match TRBD2. The receptor's source is an older woman with COVID-19, enrolled during active disease. The CDR3 loop is CASEGLGNTGELFF. The CDR3 nucleotides read TGTGCCAGCGAGGGACTAGGGAACACCGGGGAGCTGTTTTTT.